A single sample is the source of the 30 T cell receptor beta chains below, sequenced in a study of lymphopenia after photon versus proton radiotherapy. Sequenced by immunoSEQ multiplex PCR; TCRdb stores in-frame clones only, minus some. This table has 53,000 or so clones, around 80% appearing once. The input for sequencing was peripheral blood, taken from a patient treated with photon-based radiotherapy. The origin of the receptors is a man aged 45-65 years with gastric cancer.

This clone has a single count. V and J are TRBV18 and TRBJ1-2, with a weak D call TRBD1 (5 bases). V was pared by 3 bases and J by 0 bases, with 14 bases between. Germline lookup yields CDR1 KGHSH and CDR2 LQKENI. The length of the CDR3 is 16 residues. The CDR3, as DNA: TGTGCCAGCTCACCTAGGGACGGAGAAGCTAACTATGGCTACACCTTC. Residues: CASSPRDGEANYGYTF. The full variable domain, with the rest looked up from reference TRBV18 and TRBJ1-2, is NAGVMQNPRHLVRRRGQEARLRCSPMKGHSHVYWYRQLPEEGLKFMVYLQKENIIDESGMPKERFSAEFPKEGPSILRIQQVVRGDSAAYFCASSPRDGEANYGYTFGSGTRLTVV.

The J gene is TRBJ1-2, the V gene TRBV6-5; TRBD1 might be the D (5 bases). V was trimmed by 0 bases and J by 8 bases, leaving 16 bases between them. Germline V CDR1 and CDR2: MNHEY, SVGAGI. The CDR3 runs to 15 residues. The CDR3 nucleotides are TGTGCCAGCAGTTACTCTACGGGGGGAGGTAGCGGCTACACCTTC. This sequence encodes CASSYSTGGGSGYTF.

CDR3 nucleotide sequence: TGTGCCAGCAGCACCTTCGCCCACTCCTACGAGCAGTACTTC. It specifies CASSTFAHSYEQYF. The chain uses TRBV21-1 and TRBJ2-7. TRBV21-1 is noted as a pseudogene. This CDR3 contains 14 residues.

The chain uses TRBV27 and TRBJ2-7; a possible D gene is TRBD1 (5 bases). Trimming pared 4 bases from V and 4 bases from J, leaving 8 bases between. This CDR3 region has 12 residues. CDR1 is MNHEY and CDR2 is SMNVEV in the germline V gene (reference sequence). CDR3 sequence reads: CASSSQAYEQYF. CDR3 nucleotides: TGTGCCAGCAGTTCACAGGCTTACGAGCAGTACTTC.

The chain couples TRBV6-6 to TRBJ1-2, with D hard to call. V shed 0 bases and J shed 8 bases, with 10 bases lying between them. This CDR3 has 13 residues. CDR1 is MNHNY, CDR2 SVGAGI, per germline (reference sequence). CDR3 loop: CASSYSPDRGYTF. CDR3 nucleotide sequence: TGTGCCAGCAGTTACTCACCCGATCGGGGCTACACCTTC.

The chain carries TRBV6-5 and TRBJ1-4, with D perhaps TRBD1 (5 bases). Germline V gene sequence: CDR1 MNHEY, CDR2 SVGAGI. The CDR3 length is 15 residues. V was pared by 4 bases and J by 0 bases, with 9 bases between. Written as DNA, the CDR3 is TGTGCCAGCAGTTGGGACCTTTCAACTAATGAAAAACTGTTTTTT. Its translation is CASSWDLSTNEKLFF.

The chain joins TRBV5-6 to TRBJ2-3, with D perhaps TRBD2 (5 bases). CDR1 SGHDT and CDR2 YYEEEE come from the germline V gene. This CDR3 has 16 residues. Deletions cut 0 bases from V and 6 bases from J, with 17 bases between. CDR3 sequence reads: CASSLVWGVGVDTQYF. The CDR3, as DNA: TGTGCCAGCAGCTTGGTGTGGGGAGTAGGCGTCGATACGCAGTATTTT.

The chain combines TRBV4-1 with TRBJ1-6, with D hard to call. Trimming took 2 bases from V and 6 from J, leaving 17 bases between them. This CDR3 comprises 17 residues. Germline V gene data show CDR1 as MGHRA and CDR2 as YSYEKL. The CDR3 reads CASSQTLTRLVNSPLHF. The CDR3 region has the DNA TGCGCCAGCAGCCAAACCCTGACCCGGCTCGTTAATTCACCCCTCCACTTT.

The chain links TRBV5-6 to TRBJ2-5; TRBD1 matches at 7 bases. V shed 0 bases and J 2 bases; nucleotides not matched to a gene: 13. The CDR3 extends over 18 amino acids. Looked up from germline, CDR1 is SGHDT and CDR2 is YYEEEE. The CDR3 protein is CASSLAYGLTGSQETQYF. CDR3 DNA: TGTGCCAGCAGCTTGGCCTATGGTCTGACAGGGTCACAAGAGACCCAGTACTTC.

The genes are TRBV5-4 and TRBJ2-3, with D unclear. CDR1 and CDR2 (germline): SGHNT, YYREEE (reference sequence). V shed 1 base and J shed 6 bases, with 9 bases lying between them. The CDR3 runs to 13 residues. The CDR3 loop is CASSLQSRDTQYF. The CDR3 region has the DNA TGTGCCAGCAGCTTGCAGTCGCGGGATACGCAGTATTTT.

This clone was counted only a few times. The rearrangement uses TRBV18 and TRBJ2-1; TRBD2 is a possible D gene (6 bases). CDR3 size: 17 residues. Germline CDR1 KGHSH, CDR2 LQKENI. The germline V and J ends were trimmed by 6 bases and 6 bases, with 24 bases remaining between them. The CDR3, as DNA: TGTGCCAGCTCTACGGAGGCGGGACGCCCTCGGGGCAATGAGCAGTTCTTC. This translates into CASSTEAGRPRGNEQFF.

The V call is TRBV9, the J call TRBJ1-4, with D perhaps matching TRBD1 (5 bases). The CDR3 spans 15 residues. CDR1 and CDR2 from the germline V gene are SGDLS and YYNGEE. Trimming stripped 1 base from V and 8 bases from J, with 15 bases between. The CDR3 loop reads CASSVSSGIGEKLFF. DNA of the CDR3: TGTGCCAGCAGCGTAAGTTCAGGGATTGGAGAAAAACTGTTTTTT.

The chain recombines TRBV5-1 with TRBJ2-2; maybe TRBD2 (5 bases). With 4 bases removed from V and 3 bases from J, the gap between germline ends came to 19 bases. The germline CDR1 and CDR2 sequences are SGHRS and YFSETQ. The CDR3 consists of 17 residues. The CDR3 DNA sequence: TGCGCCAGCAGCGGCACCTCTAGCCAAGATGACACCGGGGAGCTGTTTTTT. This translates into CASSGTSSQDDTGELFF.

This clone was picked up one time. The V gene is TRBV19, the J gene TRBJ2-1; D is possibly TRBD1 (5 bases). The V end was cut by 3 bases, the J end by 7 bases, with 13 bases between. CDR3 length equals 14 residues. CDR1 is LNHDA, CDR2 SQIVND, per germline (reference sequence). The CDR3 bases are TGTGCCAGTAGTATTCTGGGGCAAGAGAATGAGCAGTTCTTC. Residues: CASSILGQENEQFF.

The V and J genes are TRBV11-2 and TRBJ2-1; TRBD2 agrees at 10 bases. The CDR3 spans 15 residues. The germline gives CDR1 SGHAT, CDR2 FQNNGV. The V segment lost 4 bases and the J segment 2 bases; nucleotides outside the gene matches: 2. The CDR3 DNA reads as TGTGCCAGCAGCTCTAGCGGGAGAACCTACAATGAGCAGTTCTTC. It is translated as CASSSSGRTYNEQFF.

V and J are TRBV25-1 and TRBJ1-5; D is perhaps TRBD1 (5 bases). Trimming removed 1 base from V and 4 bases from J, with 11 bases in between. The CDR3 has 15 amino acids. Germline CDR1 MGHDK, CDR2 SYGVNS. The CDR3 sequence is CASSELGQGNQPQHF. The CDR3, as DNA: TGTGCCAGCAGTGAATTAGGCCAGGGAAATCAGCCCCAGCATTTT.

The rearrangement links TRBV7-2 to TRBJ2-2; 11 nucleotides match TRBD2. This CDR3 has 16 amino acids. From germline, CDR1 is SGHTA and CDR2 FQGNSA. V lost 5 bases, J lost 6 bases, and 8 bases stayed unmatched. The DNA of the CDR3 is TGTGCCAGCAGCCTTTCACTAGCGGGAGTAGCCGGGGAGCTGTTTTTT. Residues: CASSLSLAGVAGELFF.

The chain combines TRBV15 with TRBJ2-3; TRBD2 matches 8 bases. CDR1 and CDR2 from the germline V gene are LNHNV and YYDKDF (reference sequence). Trimming removed 5 bases from V and 5 bases from J; junction bases left unmatched: 3. This CDR3 has 13 amino acids. CDR3 residues: CATSRAGGDTQYF. CDR3 bases: TGTGCCACCAGCCGGGCGGGGGGAGATACGCAGTATTTT.

The chain combines TRBV29-1 with TRBJ2-6; possible D gene TRBD1, 6 bases. The CDR3 covers 16 residues. The germline V gene has CDR1 SQVTM and CDR2 ANQGSEA. V was clipped by 3 bases and J by 0 bases, with 12 bases between them. The CDR3 nucleotides are TGCAGCGTTGATTGGGGGCTTAACTCTGGGGCCAACGTCCTGACTTTC. This encodes CSVDWGLNSGANVLTF.

This rearrangement joins TRBV29-1 to TRBJ2-4; weak D call: TRBD2 (7 bases). Germline V gene data show CDR1 as SQVTM and CDR2 as ANQGSEA. Trimming removed 0 bases at V and 7 bases at J, with 13 bases between. This CDR3 contains 14 residues. In DNA form, the CDR3 reads TGCAGCGTTGAAGAAGGAGGGAGGGGGAACATTCAGTACTTC. Its translation is CSVEEGGRGNIQYF. The complete variable domain, with remaining parts taken from reference TRBV29-1 and TRBJ2-4, reads SAVISQKPSRDICQRGTSLTIQCQVDSQVTMMFWYRQQPGQSLTLIATANQGSEATYESGFVIDKFPISRPNLTFSTLTVSNMSPEDSSIYLCSVEEGGRGNIQYFGAGTRLSVL.

J is TRBJ2-5 and V is TRBV2, with TRBD1 matching 8 bases. The CDR3 sequence is 15 residues long. Trimming cost V 7 bases and J 4 bases; bases outside gene matches: 11. Germline V CDR1 and CDR2: SNHLY, FYNNEI. CDR3 region: CASTLQDRAGETQYF. CDR3 sequence (DNA): TGTGCCAGCACGCTGCAGGACAGGGCCGGAGAGACCCAGTACTTC. Using reference TRBV2 and TRBJ2-5 for the parts outside the CDR3, the full variable domain is EPEVTQTPSHQVTQMGQEVILRCVPISNHLYFYWYRQILGQKVEFLVSFYNNEISEKSEIFDDQFSVERPDGSNFTLKIRSTKLEDSAMYFCASTLQDRAGETQYFGPGTRLLVL.

The table lists this clone with a few counts. The rearrangement joins TRBV7-2 to TRBJ1-2; D uncertain. The CDR3 totals 13 residues. The V end was cut by 5 bases, the J end by 0 bases, with 7 bases between. Per the germline V gene, CDR1 is SGHTA and CDR2 is FQGNSA. In DNA form, the CDR3 reads TGTGCCAGCAGCCTTGGCCCTAACTATGGCTACACCTTC. Encoded protein: CASSLGPNYGYTF.

The genes are TRBV7-2 and TRBJ1-3; possibly TRBD1 for D (5 bases). The germline V gene encodes CDR1 SGHTA and CDR2 FQGNSA. The CDR3 extends over 15 amino acids. Deletions cut 1 base from V and 1 base from J, with 8 bases between. CDR3 nucleotides: TGTGCCAGCAGCTTAGTACGGGGGTCTGGAAACACCATATATTTT. This translates into CASSLVRGSGNTIYF.

V is TRBV5-1 and J is TRBJ2-3, with 11 nucleotides matching TRBD2. With V trimmed by 1 base and J by 2 bases, 6 bases remained unmatched. Germline V CDR1 and CDR2: SGHRS, YFSETQ. This CDR3 has 17 residues. The CDR3 is CASSLPGTSGYTDTQYF. The DNA for the CDR3 is TGCGCCAGCAGCTTGCCCGGGACTAGCGGATACACAGATACGCAGTATTTT.

CDR3: CASSRGARSEAFF. The CDR3, as DNA: TGTGCCAGCAGCAGGGGGGCGAGGAGTGAAGCTTTCTTT. The rearrangement joins TRBV5-4 to TRBJ1-1, with a tentative D call TRBD1 (6 bases). The CDR3 sequence is 13 residues long. CDR1 is SGHNT and CDR2 is YYREEE in the germline V gene (reference sequence). Trimming removed 4 bases from V and 7 bases from J, with 14 bases in between.

The chain is built from TRBV11-3 and TRBJ2-2; no clear D. Trimming took off 5 bases at V and 0 bases at J, with 10 bases between the two ends. Germline CDR1 reads SGHNT; CDR2 reads YENEEA. The CDR3 is 15 residues long. The CDR3 coding sequence is TGTGCCAGCAGCCCCCGCGTGGCGAACACCGGGGAGCTGTTTTTT. Its translation: CASSPRVANTGELFF.

V is TRBV6-5 and J is TRBJ1-4; no clear D gene. The germline CDR1 and CDR2 sequences are MNHEY and SVGAGI. The CDR3 spans 14 residues. Trimming removed 0 bases from V and 7 bases from J, with 9 bases in between. CDR3 sequence reads: CASSYSTRREKLFF. The CDR3, as DNA: TGTGCCAGCAGTTACTCGACACGCCGTGAAAAACTGTTTTTT.

The rearrangement links TRBV15 to TRBJ2-3, with unresolved D. Deletions cut 1 base from V and 2 bases from J, with 7 bases between. The CDR3 sequence is 14 residues long. Germline V gene data show CDR1 as LNHNV and CDR2 as YYDKDF (reference sequence). Here the CDR3 DNA reads TGTGCCACCAGCAGAGGGATTAACACAGATACGCAGTATTTT. It codes for CATSRGINTDTQYF.

The V call is TRBV30, the J call TRBJ2-1; 10 bases line up with TRBD2. Germline CDR1 is GTSNPN and CDR2 is SVGIG (reference sequence). Trimming at V came to 0 bases and at J to 7 bases, leaving 6 bases not matched to a gene. This CDR3 region has 15 residues. This CDR3 is CAWSVRAGGHNEQFF. CDR3 sequence (DNA): TGTGCCTGGAGTGTACGAGCGGGAGGGCATAATGAGCAGTTCTTC.

This sequence joins TRBV6-5 and TRBJ1-1, with 10 nucleotides matching TRBD1. Germline CDR1 reads MNHEY; CDR2 reads SVGAGI. Losses at the gene ends were 7 bases for V and 5 bases for J; bases not matched to a gene: 7. The length of the CDR3 is 14 residues. The CDR3 nucleotides are TGTGCCAGCATAAGGGACAGGGGAGGTACTGAAGCTTTCTTT. It yields the protein CASIRDRGGTEAFF.